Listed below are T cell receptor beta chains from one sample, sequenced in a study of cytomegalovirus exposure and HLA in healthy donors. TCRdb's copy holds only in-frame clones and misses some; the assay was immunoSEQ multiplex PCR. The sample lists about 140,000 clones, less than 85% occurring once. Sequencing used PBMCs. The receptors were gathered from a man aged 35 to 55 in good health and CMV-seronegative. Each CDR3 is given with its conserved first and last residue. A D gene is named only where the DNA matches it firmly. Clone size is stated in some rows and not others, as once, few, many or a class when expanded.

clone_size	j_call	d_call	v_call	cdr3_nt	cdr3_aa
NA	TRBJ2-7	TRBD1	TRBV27	TGTGCCAGCAGTTACGGGACAGGGTCTTACGAGCAGTACTTC	CASSYGTGSYEQYF
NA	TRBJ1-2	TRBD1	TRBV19	TGTGCCAGTATGGGGACGGGACAGGGCTATGGCTACACCTTC	CASMGTGQGYGYTF
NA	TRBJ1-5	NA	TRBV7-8	TGTGCCAGCAGCCCCAAGTGGGGGGGGTATCAGCCCCAGCATTTT	CASSPKWGGYQPQHF
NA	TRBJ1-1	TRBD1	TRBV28	TGTGCCAGCAGTTCCGACAGGGTACGAACTGAAGCTTTCTTT	CASSSDRVRTEAFF
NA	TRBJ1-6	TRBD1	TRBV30	TGTGCCTGGAGGCCGGGAGGGGGGACAGGGGCTTCACCCCTCCACTTT	CAWRPGGGTGASPLHF
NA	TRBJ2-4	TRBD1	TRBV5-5	TGTGCCAGCAGCCCCAGGACAGGGGGGGACAGTCAGTACTTC	CASSPRTGGDSQYF
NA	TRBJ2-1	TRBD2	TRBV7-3	TGTGCCAGCAGCTCCCAGACTAGCGGGGGCAATGAGCAGTTCTTC	CASSSQTSGGNEQFF
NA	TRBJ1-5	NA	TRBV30	TGTGCCTGGGGGGGGTTACGGAGCAATCAGCCCCAGCATTTT	CAWGGLRSNQPQHF
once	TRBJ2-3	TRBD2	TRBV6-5	TGTGCCAGCAGTTTCTTAGGACTAGCGGACACAGATACGCAGTATTTT	CASSFLGLADTDTQYF
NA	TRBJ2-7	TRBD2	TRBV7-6	TGTGCCAGCAGCTTAGGGACTAGCGGTTCTTACGAGCAGTACTTC	CASSLGTSGSYEQYF
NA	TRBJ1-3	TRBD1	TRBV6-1	TGTGCCAGCAGCCCGGGACAGGACTCTGGAAACACCATATATTTT	CASSPGQDSGNTIYF
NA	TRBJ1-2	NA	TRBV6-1	TGTGCCAGCAGTGAAGCAGGGGGAAGGGGCGGCTATGGCTACACCTTC	CASSEAGGRGGYGYTF
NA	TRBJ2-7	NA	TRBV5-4	TGTGCCAGCAGCTTGGATAACCTACCGTTCCAGTACTTC	CASSLDNLPFQYF
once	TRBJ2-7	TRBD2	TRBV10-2	TGCGCCAGCAGTCCCCGAGCGGGACCTGCCTACGAGCAGTACTTC	CASSPRAGPAYEQYF
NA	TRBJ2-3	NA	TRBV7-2	TGTGCCAGCAGCTTAGTCGGGGTCGAGGGCACAAATACGCAGTATTTT	CASSLVGVEGTNTQYF
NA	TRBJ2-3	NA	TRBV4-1	TGCGCCAGCAGCCAATTATGGGGGACTAGCACAGATACGCAGTATTTT	CASSQLWGTSTDTQYF
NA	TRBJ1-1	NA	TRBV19	TGTGCCAGTAGTACGACAGCGAACACTGAAGCTTTCTTT	CASSTTANTEAFF
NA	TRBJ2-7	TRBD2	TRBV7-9	TGTTCCAGCAGCTTAGTGGGGGCTAGCGGGGCCCACGAGCAGTACTTC	CSSSLVGASGAHEQYF
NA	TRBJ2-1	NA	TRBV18	TGTGCCAGCTCACCATTGTCTGACAATGAGCAGTTCTTC	CASSPLSDNEQFF
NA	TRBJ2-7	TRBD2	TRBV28	TGTGCCAGCAGTTTCGGGAGGGGAACCTACGAGCAGTACTTC	CASSFGRGTYEQYF
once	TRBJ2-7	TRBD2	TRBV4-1	TGCGCCAGCAGCCAAGATGGGACGGGAGGGCCTTACGAGCAGTACTTC	CASSQDGTGGPYEQYF
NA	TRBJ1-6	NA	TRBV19	TGTGCCAGTAGTAGCCTGCTAGGGGAAGGTTCACCCCTCCACTTT	CASSSLLGEGSPLHF
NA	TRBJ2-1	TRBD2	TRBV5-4	TGTGCCAGCTTCGGGGGGGGGAGCTCCTACAATGAGCAGTTCTTC	CASFGGGSSYNEQFF
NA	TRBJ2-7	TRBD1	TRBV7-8	TGTGCCAGCAGCTTAGGGCAGGGGGCAAACGAGCAGTACTTC	CASSLGQGANEQYF
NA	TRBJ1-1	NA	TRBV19	TGTGCCAGTATGAGCGGCAAAATAAACACTGAAGCTTTCTTT	CASMSGKINTEAFF
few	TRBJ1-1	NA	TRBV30	TGTGCCTGGAAAGGTGCAGCGATGAACACTGAAGCTTTCTTT	CAWKGAAMNTEAFF
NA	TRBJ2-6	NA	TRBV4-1	TGCGCCAGCAGCCCATTGCGGGGCTCTGGGGCCAACGTCCTGACTTTC	CASSPLRGSGANVLTF
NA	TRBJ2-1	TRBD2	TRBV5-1	TGCGCCAGCAGCATCGGACTAGCCGTAAATGAGCAGTTCTTC	CASSIGLAVNEQFF
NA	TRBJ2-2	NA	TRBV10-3	TGTGCCATCAGTGACCTTTATTGGACAGCGAACACCGGGGAGCTGTTTTTT	CAISDLYWTANTGELFF
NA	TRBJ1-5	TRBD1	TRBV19	TGTGCCAGTAGTATTCGTCGGGGACAGCCCGAAGAGGGTCAGCCCCAGCATTTT	CASSIRRGQPEEGQPQHF
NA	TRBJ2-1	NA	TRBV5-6	TGTGCCAGCACCACAGGCCCTGGGTCGCTATCCTACAATGAGCAGTTCTTC	CASTTGPGSLSYNEQFF
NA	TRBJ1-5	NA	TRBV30	TGTGCCTGGAGTGTAAAGGGGGAGAATCAGCCCCAGCATTTT	CAWSVKGENQPQHF
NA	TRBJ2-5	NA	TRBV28	TGTGCCAGCAGTTCAACGCGGGAGACCCAGTACTTC	CASSSTRETQYF
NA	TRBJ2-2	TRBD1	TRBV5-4	TGTGCCAGCAGCAAAGGCCGGGACAGGGGAGTCACCGGGGAGCTGTTTTTT	CASSKGRDRGVTGELFF
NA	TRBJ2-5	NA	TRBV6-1	TGTGCCAGCAGTGAACTAGTTCGGGTAGCTCAAGAGACCCAGTACTTC	CASSELVRVAQETQYF
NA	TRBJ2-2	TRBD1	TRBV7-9	TGTGCCAGCAGCACACGGGGCACCGGGACAGCCTACACCGGGGAGCTGTTTTTT	CASSTRGTGTAYTGELFF
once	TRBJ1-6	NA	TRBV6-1	TGTGCCAGCGGAACAGCCTATAATTCACCCCTCCACTTT	CASGTAYNSPLHF